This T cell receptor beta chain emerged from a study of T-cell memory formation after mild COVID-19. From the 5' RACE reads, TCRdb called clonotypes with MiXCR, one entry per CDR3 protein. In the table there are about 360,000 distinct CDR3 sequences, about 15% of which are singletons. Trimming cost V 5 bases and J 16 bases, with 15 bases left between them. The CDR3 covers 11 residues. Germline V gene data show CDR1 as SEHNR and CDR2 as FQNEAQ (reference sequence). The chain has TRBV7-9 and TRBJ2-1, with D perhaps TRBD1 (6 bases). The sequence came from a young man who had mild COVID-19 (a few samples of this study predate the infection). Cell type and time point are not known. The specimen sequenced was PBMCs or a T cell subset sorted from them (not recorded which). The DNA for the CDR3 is TGTGCCAGCAGCCGTTTGCCGGGACACTTCTTC. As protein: CASSRLPGHFF.